This TCR beta chain originates from a study of shared clonotypes between healthy human individuals. Germline V gene lookup returns CDR1 MNHNS and CDR2 SASEGT. Trimming removed 4 bases at V and 2 bases at J, with 7 bases between. The CDR3 contains 13 residues. The method was immunoSEQ multiplex PCR; TCRdb's version includes in-frame clones alone and lacks a portion of them. The sample has about 1.1 million clones; 77% are singletons. The clonotype comes from a man younger than 35 in good health. Some clones in this sample may be carry-over from other donors' samples. The rearrangement uses TRBV6-1 and TRBJ2-3; D gene unclear. Sequencing input: memory CD4+ T cells from PBMCs. Subset of the sample: CD45RA-negative fraction. CDR3 loop: CASSVATTDTQYF. Written as DNA, the CDR3 is TGTGCCAGCAGTGTCGCTACCACAGATACGCAGTATTTT.